The 13 T cell receptor beta chains below all came from one sample that was sequenced in a study of OX40 agonist ivuxolimab in advanced cancers. Only in-frame clones appear in the TCRdb table, and some are missing; sequencing was by immunoSEQ multiplex PCR. The repertoire has tens of thousands of clones, nearly 95% of them found once; the top ten carry roughly 6.7%. The material was CD4+ or CD8+ T cells sorted from blood, obtained in a trial of the OX40 agonist ivuxolimab. These receptors were obtained from an adult with an advanced solid tumor such as melanoma, head and neck, liver or kidney cancer.

The rearrangement links TRBV13 to TRBJ2-7; possibly TRBD2 for D (5 bases). This CDR3 is 14 amino acids long. V lost 3 bases to trimming and J lost 2 bases, with 11 bases between them. Germline-derived CDR1 and CDR2 are PRHDT and FYEKMQ (reference sequence). CDR3 bases: TGTGCCAGCAGCTTTTGGACTTACCCCTACGAGCAGTACTTC. Its translation is CASSFWTYPYEQYF.

The rearrangement uses TRBV6-6 and TRBJ1-1, with D unresolved. This CDR3 spans 11 amino acids. V was clipped by 6 bases and J by 5 bases, with 7 bases between them. Looked up from germline, CDR1 is MNHNY and CDR2 is SVGAGI (reference sequence). CDR3 loop: CASSTKTEAFF. CDR3 sequence (DNA): TGTGCCAGCAGCACAAAAACTGAAGCTTTCTTT.

V and J are TRBV30 and TRBJ1-1; 9 bases agree with TRBD1. J gave up 11 bases and V 3 bases, and 13 bases lay outside the gene matches. Germline CDR1 GTSNPN, CDR2 SVGIG (reference sequence). The CDR3 has 14 residues. CDR3 coding DNA: TGTGCCTGGAGGGCGCCCCGGGACAGGGCAGTTGCTTTCTTT. Its protein product is CAWRAPRDRAVAFF.

CDR3 sequence (DNA): TGTGCCAGTAGTATTAAGCTAAATGAGCAGTTCTTC. Amino acid sequence: CASSIKLNEQFF. The gene calls are TRBV19 and TRBJ2-1; D is ambiguous. The CDR3 totals 12 residues. The ends were cut back, 3 bases at V and 7 bases at J, with 7 bases in the middle. CDR1 is LNHDA and CDR2 is SQIVND in the germline V gene (reference sequence).

This chain uses TRBV9 with TRBJ1-6; D possibly corresponds to TRBD1 (5 bases). Germline V gene data show CDR1 as SGDLS and CDR2 as YYNGEE. V was clipped by 3 bases and J by 7 bases, with 14 bases between them. This CDR3 contains 15 residues. The CDR3 loop reads CASSAGRLKNSPLHF. In DNA, the CDR3 is TGTGCCAGCAGCGCGGGACGGCTAAAAAATTCACCCCTCCACTTT. Full variable domain (remainder filled in from reference TRBV9 and TRBJ1-6): DSGVTQTPKHLITATGQRVTLRCSPRSGDLSVYWYQQSLDQGLQFLIQYYNGEERAKGNILERFSAQQFPDLHSELNLSSLELGDSALYFCASSAGRLKNSPLHFGNGTRLTVT.

This rearrangement joins TRBV29-1 to TRBJ2-5, with D possibly being TRBD1 or TRBD2 (5 bases each). V was trimmed by 4 bases and J by 2 bases, leaving 14 bases between them. The germline V gene encodes CDR1 SQVTM and CDR2 ANQGSEA. The CDR3 has 14 amino acids. The CDR3 DNA reads as TGCAGCGTTGTTTTGAGGGGCCGGCAAGAGACCCAGTACTTC. Translation: CSVVLRGRQETQYF.

V usage is TRBV15 and J usage is TRBJ1-3, with unresolved D. This CDR3 is built from 14 residues. Trimming stripped 1 base from V and 2 bases from J, with 6 bases between. The germline V gene encodes CDR1 LNHNV and CDR2 YYDKDF (reference sequence). CDR3 nucleotides: TGTGCCACCAGCAGAGGGCCACCTGGAAACACCATATATTTT. Translated: CATSRGPPGNTIYF.

This chain connects TRBV29-1 to TRBJ1-4; D is unclear. The CDR3 extends over 12 amino acids. The V gene's germline CDR1 is SQVTM and CDR2 ANQGSEA. V lost 4 bases and J lost 8, with 11 bases in between. CDR3 in DNA: TGCAGCGTTGGGTCGGGATGGGAAAAACTGTTTTTT. As protein: CSVGSGWEKLFF. The variable domain in full, completed from reference TRBV29-1 and TRBJ1-4, reads SAVISQKPSRDICQRGTSLTIQCQVDSQVTMMFWYRQQPGQSLTLIATANQGSEATYESGFVIDKFPISRPNLTFSTLTVSNMSPEDSSIYLCSVGSGWEKLFFGSGTQLSVL.

The rearrangement uses TRBV14 and TRBJ1-1, with D hard to call. V lost 4 bases and J 5 bases, leaving 14 bases between the germline ends. Per germline, CDR1 SGHDN and CDR2 FVKESK. This CDR3 contains 14 residues. CDR3: CASSLTRVRTEAFF. In nucleotides, the CDR3 is TGTGCCAGCAGCCTCACAAGGGTGAGGACTGAAGCTTTCTTT.

This chain uses TRBV5-6 with TRBJ2-1, with 12 positions matching TRBD2. This CDR3 region has 14 residues. The junction had 6 bases not matched to a gene; V was cut back by 6 bases and J by 8 bases. Germline-derived CDR1 and CDR2 are SGHDT and YYEEEE. CDR3 DNA: TGTGCCAGCATTCTAGCGGGGGGGCCCCATGAGCAGTTCTTC. Amino acids: CASILAGGPHEQFF. The variable domain in full, completed from reference TRBV5-6 and TRBJ2-1, reads DAGVTQSPTHLIKTRGQQVTLRCSPKSGHDTVSWYQQALGQGPQFIFQYYEEEERQRGNFPDRFSGHQFPNYSSELNVNALLLGDSALYLCASILAGGPHEQFFGPGTRLTVL.

V usage is TRBV9 and J usage is TRBJ2-3; D is perhaps TRBD1 or TRBD2 (6 bases each). The CDR3 loop spans 17 amino acids. V lost 4 bases and J 2 bases, leaving 20 bases between the germline ends. CDR1 and CDR2 (germline): SGDLS, YYNGEE. CDR3 in amino acids: CASSPGTMGGVTDTQYF. The CDR3 DNA follows: TGTGCCAGCAGCCCAGGAACGATGGGGGGCGTCACAGATACGCAGTATTTT.

The V gene is TRBV4-3, the J gene TRBJ1-6; 10 bases match TRBD1. Germline loops: CDR1 LGHNA, CDR2 YSLEER. V lost 6 bases to trimming and J lost 7 bases; unmatched junction nucleotides: 3. The CDR3 runs to 14 residues. CDR3 bases: TGCGCCAGCAGGGGACAGGGGTCCAATTCACCCCTCCACTTT. Amino acids: CASRGQGSNSPLHF.

J is TRBJ2-5 and V is TRBV11-2, with D possibly called TRBD1 or TRBD2 (6 bases each). With 2 bases removed from V and 5 bases from J, the gap between germline ends came to 12 bases. Germline V lookup: CDR1 SGHAT, CDR2 FQNNGV. This CDR3 spans 14 amino acids. The CDR3 protein is CASSLMGGGETQYF. Here the CDR3 DNA reads TGTGCCAGCAGCTTAATGGGGGGCGGGGAGACCCAGTACTTC. The full variable domain, rest sourced from reference TRBV11-2 and TRBJ2-5, is EAGVAQSPRYKIIEKRQSVAFWCNPISGHATLYWYQQILGQGPKLLIQFQNNGVVDDSQLPKDRFSAERLKGVDSTLKIQPAKLEDSAVYLCASSLMGGGETQYFGPGTRLLVL.